This TCR beta chain appears in the sequencing data of a study of CXCR3-negative and CXCR3-positive naive CD8 T cells. Whole-study results and caveats: For CXCR3-positive naive cells, TRB CDR3s were more hydrophobic than those of CXCR3-negative naive cells.

As to this clonotype: The antigen is unknown.

Preparation of TRB cDNA libraries relied on 5' RACE carrying UMI labels. With the 5' RACE reads reprocessed, TCRdb shows one record per CDR3 protein and no DNA. The table gives about 150,000 distinct CDR3 sequences; the top ten clones make up 0.25% to 0.3% of it. Germline values: CDR1 MGHDK, CDR2 SYGVNS. The CDR3 loop spans 18 amino acids. The origin of this receptor is a human donor in good health. Some clones in this sample may be carry-over from other donors' samples. The sample consisted of naive CXCR3+ CD8+ T cells from blood. This sample's subset: CD45RO-CCR7+CD27+CD95- naive CD8+ T cells expressing CXCR3 (TNR3+). The J gene is TRBJ2-7, the V gene TRBV25-1. The CDR3 is CASSEFFTEASGSYEQYF.